This entry is about one TCR beta chain. Original processing notes: Cell counts per sample came from amplifying reference gene primers. This table comes from immunoSEQ multiplex PCR, and its TCRdb copy is limited to in-frame clones, with some not included. The DNA gave D and trimming, while V, J and clone size come from that table. The repertoire holds 170,000 or so clones, with more than 70% as singletons. This entry belongs to a study of blood T cell repertoires in COVID-19. Looking at the study overall: Material from acute and convalescent COVID-19 was sourced from the United States, Italy and Spain. The cDNA or gDNA used as material had been derived from T cells, B-cell-depleted T cells, or PBMCs.

The CDR3 contains 17 residues. Per germline, CDR1 SGHNT and CDR2 YENEEA. Trimming cost V 4 bases and J 0 bases, with 15 bases left between them. The receptor comes from a man aged 18 to 30 with active or convalescent COVID-19. The sample was peripheral blood. The chain has TRBV11-3 and TRBJ2-2, with a possible D match to TRBD2 (6 bases). The CDR3 here is CASSSNPLAANTGELFF. As DNA, the CDR3 is TGTGCCAGCAGCTCGAACCCACTAGCAGCGAACACCGGGGAGCTGTTTTTT.